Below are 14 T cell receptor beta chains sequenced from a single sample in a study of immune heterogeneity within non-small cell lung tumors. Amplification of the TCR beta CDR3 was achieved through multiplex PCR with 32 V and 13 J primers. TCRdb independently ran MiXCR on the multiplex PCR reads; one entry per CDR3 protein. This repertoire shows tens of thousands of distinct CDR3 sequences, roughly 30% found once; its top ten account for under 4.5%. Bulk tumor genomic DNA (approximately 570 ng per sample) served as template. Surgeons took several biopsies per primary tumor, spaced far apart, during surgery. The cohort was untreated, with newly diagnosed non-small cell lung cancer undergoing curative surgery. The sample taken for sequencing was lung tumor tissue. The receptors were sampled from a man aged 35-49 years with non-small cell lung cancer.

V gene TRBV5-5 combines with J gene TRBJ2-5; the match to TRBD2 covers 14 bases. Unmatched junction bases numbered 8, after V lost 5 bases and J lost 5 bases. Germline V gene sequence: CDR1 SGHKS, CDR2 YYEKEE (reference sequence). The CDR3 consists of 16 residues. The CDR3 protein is CASSKTSGRAVETQYF. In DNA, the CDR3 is TGTGCCAGCAGTAAGACTAGCGGGAGGGCCGTGGAGACCCAGTACTTC.

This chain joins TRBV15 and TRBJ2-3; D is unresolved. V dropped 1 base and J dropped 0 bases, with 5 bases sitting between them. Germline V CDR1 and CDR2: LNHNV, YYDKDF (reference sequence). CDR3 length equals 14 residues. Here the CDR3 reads CATSRGGSTDTQYF. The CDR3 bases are TGTGCCACCAGCAGAGGCGGCAGCACAGATACGCAGTATTTT.

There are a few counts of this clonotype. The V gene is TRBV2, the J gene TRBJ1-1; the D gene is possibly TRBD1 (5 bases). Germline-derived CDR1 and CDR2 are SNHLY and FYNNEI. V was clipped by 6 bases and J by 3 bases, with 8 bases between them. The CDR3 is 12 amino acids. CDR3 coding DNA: TGTGCCAGCAGCAGGGAGGACACTGAAGCTTTCTTT. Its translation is CASSREDTEAFF.

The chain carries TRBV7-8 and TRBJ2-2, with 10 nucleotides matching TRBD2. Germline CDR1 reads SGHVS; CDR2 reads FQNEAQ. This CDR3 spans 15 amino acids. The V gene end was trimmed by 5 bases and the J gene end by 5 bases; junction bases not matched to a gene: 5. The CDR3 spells CASSLGLAVTGELFF. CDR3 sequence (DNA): TGTGCCAGCAGCCTAGGACTAGCGGTGACCGGGGAGCTGTTTTTT.

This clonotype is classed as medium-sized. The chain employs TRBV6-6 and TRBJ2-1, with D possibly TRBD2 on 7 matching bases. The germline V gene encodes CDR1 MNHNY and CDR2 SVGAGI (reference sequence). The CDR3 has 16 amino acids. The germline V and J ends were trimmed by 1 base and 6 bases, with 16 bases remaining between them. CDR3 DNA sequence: TGTGCCAGCAGTTACTTGGGGGCGGGAGATCTCAATGAGCAGTTCTTC. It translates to CASSYLGAGDLNEQFF.

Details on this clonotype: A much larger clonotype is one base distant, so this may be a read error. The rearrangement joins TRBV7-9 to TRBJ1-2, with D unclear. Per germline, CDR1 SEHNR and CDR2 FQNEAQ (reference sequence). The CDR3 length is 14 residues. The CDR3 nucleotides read TGTGCCAGCAGCTTAAGCATGATCAACTATGGCTACAACTTC. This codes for CASSLSMINYGYNF.

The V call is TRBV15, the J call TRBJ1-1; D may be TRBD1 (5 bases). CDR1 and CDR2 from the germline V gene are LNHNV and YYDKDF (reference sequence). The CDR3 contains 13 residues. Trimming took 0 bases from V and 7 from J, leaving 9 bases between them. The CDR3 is CATSRDRQNEAFF. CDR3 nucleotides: TGTGCCACCAGCAGAGATAGACAGAATGAAGCTTTCTTT.

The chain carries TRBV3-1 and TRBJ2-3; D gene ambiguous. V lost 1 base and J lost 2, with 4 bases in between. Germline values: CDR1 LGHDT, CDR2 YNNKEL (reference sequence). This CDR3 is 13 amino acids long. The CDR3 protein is CASSQVTTDTQYF. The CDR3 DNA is TGTGCCAGCAGCCAAGTTACCACAGATACGCAGTATTTT.

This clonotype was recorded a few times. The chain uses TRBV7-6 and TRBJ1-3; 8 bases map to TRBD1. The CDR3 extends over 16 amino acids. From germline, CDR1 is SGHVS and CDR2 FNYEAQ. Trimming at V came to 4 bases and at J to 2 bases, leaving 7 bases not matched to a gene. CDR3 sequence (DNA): TGTGCCAGCAGCTCCAGGGGGCAATTGGCTGGAAACACCATATATTTT. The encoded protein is CASSSRGQLAGNTIYF.

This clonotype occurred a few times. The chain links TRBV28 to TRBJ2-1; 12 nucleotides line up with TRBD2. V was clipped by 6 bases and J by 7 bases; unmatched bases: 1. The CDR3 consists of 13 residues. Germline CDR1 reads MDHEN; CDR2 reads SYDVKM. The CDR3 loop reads CASRTSGRNEQFF. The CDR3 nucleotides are TGTGCCAGCAGGACTAGCGGGAGAAATGAGCAGTTCTTC.

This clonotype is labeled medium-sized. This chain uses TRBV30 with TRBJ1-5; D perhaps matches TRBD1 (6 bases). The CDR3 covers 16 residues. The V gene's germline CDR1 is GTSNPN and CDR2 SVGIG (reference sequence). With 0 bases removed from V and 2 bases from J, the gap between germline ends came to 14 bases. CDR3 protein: CAWSVPGALGNQPQHF. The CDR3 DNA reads TGTGCCTGGAGTGTACCAGGGGCACTTGGCAATCAGCCCCAGCATTTT.

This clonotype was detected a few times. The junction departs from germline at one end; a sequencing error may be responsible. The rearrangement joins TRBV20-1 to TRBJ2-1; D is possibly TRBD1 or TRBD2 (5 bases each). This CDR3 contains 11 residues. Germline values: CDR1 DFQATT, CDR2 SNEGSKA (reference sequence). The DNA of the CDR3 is TGCAGTGCTTCCGGGACGAGCACGTCGTGGTTC. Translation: CSASGTSTSWF.

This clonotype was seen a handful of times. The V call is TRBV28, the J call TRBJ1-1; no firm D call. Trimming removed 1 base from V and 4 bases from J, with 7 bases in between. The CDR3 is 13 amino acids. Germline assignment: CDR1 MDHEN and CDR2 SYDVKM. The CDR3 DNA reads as TGTGCCAGCAGTTTATTATACGGCACTGAAGCTTTCTTT. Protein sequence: CASSLLYGTEAFF.

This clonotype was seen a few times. The CDR3 region is CASSLQGANQPQHF. CDR3 sequence (DNA): TGCGCCAGCAGCTTACAGGGGGCCAATCAGCCCCAGCATTTT. The chain is built from TRBV5-1 and TRBJ1-5, with 9 bases lining up with TRBD1. V dropped 2 bases and J dropped 3; count of bases not matched to a gene: 0. Germline V lookup: CDR1 SGHRS, CDR2 YFSETQ. This CDR3 region has 14 residues.